The rows below give T cell receptor beta chains drawn from one sample of a study of blood T cell repertoires in COVID-19. Clones were sequenced by immunoSEQ multiplex PCR, and TCRdb holds only the in-frame ones, with some missing. This table holds 120,000 or so clones, approximately 82% found once. Sequenced sample: peripheral blood. These TCRs come from an elderly man with active or convalescent COVID-19. Both conserved end residues are part of each CDR3. The order of the fields is V gene, J gene, D gene, clone size, CDR3 DNA, CDR3 protein. D genes are given only for firm matches. The size of a clone is reported for some rows only, either as once, few or many, or as a class for expanded clones.

V gene: TRBV28; J gene: TRBJ1-5; D gene: NA; clone size: NA; CDR3 DNA: TGTGCCAGCAGTTTAAAGACAGCCGGCATAGGGCAGCCCCAGCATTTT; CDR3 protein: CASSLKTAGIGQPQHF
V gene: TRBV11-2; J gene: TRBJ1-3; D gene: TRBD1; clone size: NA; CDR3 DNA: TGTGCCAGCAGCTTAGGCCTCAGACAGGGGGGAAAAGGAAACACCATATATTTT; CDR3 protein: CASSLGLRQGGKGNTIYF
V gene: TRBV28; J gene: TRBJ1-2; D gene: NA; clone size: NA; CDR3 DNA: TGTGCCAGCAGCCCCAAAGCGAACTATGGCTACACCTTC; CDR3 protein: CASSPKANYGYTF
V gene: TRBV12-3/TRBV12-4; J gene: TRBJ1-2; D gene: TRBD1; clone size: NA; CDR3 DNA: TGTGCCAGCAGTTTAGGACAGGGGATCGGCTACACCTTC; CDR3 protein: CASSLGQGIGYTF
V gene: TRBV27; J gene: TRBJ1-2; D gene: NA; clone size: once; CDR3 DNA: TGTGCCAGCAGTTTAGCGCTACAGGGTAACTATGGCTACACCTTC; CDR3 protein: CASSLALQGNYGYTF
V gene: TRBV18; J gene: TRBJ2-5; D gene: NA; clone size: NA; CDR3 DNA: TGTGCCAGCTCACCACTCATGCGGGGAGAGACCCAGTACTTC; CDR3 protein: CASSPLMRGETQYF
V gene: TRBV6-2/TRBV6-3; J gene: TRBJ1-5; D gene: NA; clone size: once; CDR3 DNA: TGTGCCAGCAGTTACGGGCAGGGCAATCAGCCCCAGCATTTT; CDR3 protein: CASSYGQGNQPQHF
V gene: TRBV18; J gene: TRBJ2-2; D gene: NA; clone size: NA; CDR3 DNA: TGTGCCAGCTCACCACCAAGCGAGACCGGGGAGCTGTTTTTT; CDR3 protein: CASSPPSETGELFF
V gene: TRBV7-8; J gene: TRBJ2-7; D gene: NA; clone size: NA; CDR3 DNA: TGTGCCAGCAGCTCCGAGTACGAGCAGTACTTC; CDR3 protein: CASSSEYEQYF
V gene: TRBV9; J gene: TRBJ2-3; D gene: TRBD2; clone size: few; CDR3 DNA: TGTGCCAGCCACCTTAGCGGGGGGGCGAGCAGAGATACGCAGTATTTT; CDR3 protein: CASHLSGGASRDTQYF
V gene: TRBV6-6; J gene: TRBJ1-5; D gene: NA; clone size: NA; CDR3 DNA: TGTGCCAGCAGTTACGCCGACAGCGGGAATCAGCCCCAGCATTTT; CDR3 protein: CASSYADSGNQPQHF
V gene: TRBV19; J gene: TRBJ1-2; D gene: TRBD1; clone size: NA; CDR3 DNA: TGTGCCAGTAGCACTCAGGGGGGATCTTATTATGGCTACACCTTC; CDR3 protein: CASSTQGGSYYGYTF
V gene: TRBV27; J gene: TRBJ2-5; D gene: NA; clone size: NA; CDR3 DNA: TGTGCCAGCAGCTCCGGACAGACATTGTACCAAGAGACCCAGTACTTC; CDR3 protein: CASSSGQTLYQETQYF
V gene: TRBV18; J gene: TRBJ2-7; D gene: NA; clone size: few; CDR3 DNA: TGTGCCAGCGCGGGACAGACCTCCTACGAGCAGTACTTC; CDR3 protein: CASAGQTSYEQYF
V gene: TRBV5-1; J gene: TRBJ2-7; D gene: NA; clone size: NA; CDR3 DNA: TGCGCCAGCAGCTCCGACAGGACCTACGAGCAGTACTTC; CDR3 protein: CASSSDRTYEQYF
V gene: TRBV19; J gene: TRBJ1-2; D gene: TRBD1; clone size: NA; CDR3 DNA: TGTGCCAGTTCGGACAGGGGAGTCGATGGCTACACCTTC; CDR3 protein: CASSDRGVDGYTF
V gene: TRBV2; J gene: TRBJ1-4; D gene: NA; clone size: NA; CDR3 DNA: TGTGCCAGCAGCATCCACGAGCCATCGGGGGGTGAAAAACTGTTTTTT; CDR3 protein: CASSIHEPSGGEKLFF
V gene: TRBV11-2; J gene: TRBJ2-7; D gene: NA; clone size: NA; CDR3 DNA: TGTGCCAGCAGCACCTGGACAGACAGCTCCTACGAGCAGTACTTC; CDR3 protein: CASSTWTDSSYEQYF
V gene: TRBV18; J gene: TRBJ1-1; D gene: NA; clone size: NA; CDR3 DNA: TGTGCCAGCTCACCAAACAGGGCTGGGGAGACTGAAGCTTTCTTT; CDR3 protein: CASSPNRAGETEAFF
V gene: TRBV6-5; J gene: TRBJ1-2; D gene: NA; clone size: NA; CDR3 DNA: TGTGCCAGCAGTTATACCGGCCGACAGCACCTCGGGGGCTACACCTTC; CDR3 protein: CASSYTGRQHLGGYTF
V gene: TRBV5-8; J gene: TRBJ1-4; D gene: NA; clone size: NA; CDR3 DNA: TGTGCCAGCAGCACTGGACAAGCAACTAATGAAAAACTGTTTTTT; CDR3 protein: CASSTGQATNEKLFF
V gene: TRBV9; J gene: TRBJ1-3; D gene: NA; clone size: NA; CDR3 DNA: TGTGCCAGCAGCCCCGGCAGGGACACCATATATTTT; CDR3 protein: CASSPGRDTIYF
V gene: TRBV28; J gene: TRBJ1-2; D gene: TRBD1; clone size: NA; CDR3 DNA: TGTGCCAGCAGTTTATTAGAGGGGGCTGGGGCCTACACCTTC; CDR3 protein: CASSLLEGAGAYTF
V gene: TRBV7-2; J gene: TRBJ1-2; D gene: TRBD1; clone size: few; CDR3 DNA: TGTGCCAGCAGCTTGCCGACAGGGCTCTATGGCTACACCTTC; CDR3 protein: CASSLPTGLYGYTF
V gene: TRBV5-6; J gene: TRBJ2-1; D gene: TRBD1; clone size: NA; CDR3 DNA: TGTGCCAGCAGCTTGGGGGGACAGGGTTACAATGAGCAGTTCTTC; CDR3 protein: CASSLGGQGYNEQFF
V gene: TRBV5-1; J gene: TRBJ2-3; D gene: NA; clone size: NA; CDR3 DNA: TGCGCCAGCAGGAGGGGGGACGGGGGGCTCGCAGATACGCAGTATTTT; CDR3 protein: CASRRGDGGLADTQYF
V gene: TRBV6-5; J gene: TRBJ2-7; D gene: TRBD1; clone size: NA; CDR3 DNA: TGTGCCAGCAGATTCGACCGGGACAGGGTTTCCGAGCAGTACTTC; CDR3 protein: CASRFDRDRVSEQYF
V gene: TRBV9; J gene: TRBJ2-3; D gene: TRBD1; clone size: NA; CDR3 DNA: TGTGCCAGCAGCGCGGACAGGGGGCTCTCCGAAGATACGCAGTATTTT; CDR3 protein: CASSADRGLSEDTQYF
V gene: TRBV5-1; J gene: TRBJ2-5; D gene: NA; clone size: NA; CDR3 DNA: TGCGCCAGCAGCTTATTTCCTTCCCCGGGTTTAGAGACCCAGTACTTC; CDR3 protein: CASSLFPSPGLETQYF
V gene: TRBV18; J gene: TRBJ1-1; D gene: NA; clone size: NA; CDR3 DNA: TGTGCCAGCTCGTTACAGGGTTTATACACTGAAGCTTTCTTT; CDR3 protein: CASSLQGLYTEAFF
V gene: TRBV4-2; J gene: TRBJ1-2; D gene: NA; clone size: NA; CDR3 DNA: TGTGCCAGCAGCCCGCAGGGGTTCGATGGCTACACCTTC; CDR3 protein: CASSPQGFDGYTF
V gene: TRBV5-1; J gene: TRBJ2-5; D gene: NA; clone size: NA; CDR3 DNA: TGCGCCAGCAGCTTGGTTGCACAGGGCATAGGAGAGACCCAGTACTTC; CDR3 protein: CASSLVAQGIGETQYF
V gene: TRBV11-2; J gene: TRBJ2-1; D gene: TRBD2; clone size: few; CDR3 DNA: TGTGCCAGCAGCATCTTAGCGGGTCCCTACAATGAGCAGTTCTTC; CDR3 protein: CASSILAGPYNEQFF
V gene: TRBV6-5; J gene: TRBJ2-7; D gene: TRBD2; clone size: NA; CDR3 DNA: TGTGCCAGCAGTAGCTTAGCGGGGGGCGCCTACGAGCAGTACTTC; CDR3 protein: CASSSLAGGAYEQYF
V gene: TRBV11-2; J gene: TRBJ2-3; D gene: NA; clone size: NA; CDR3 DNA: TGTGCCAGCAGCTTCGTAGCTTGGCCCACAGATACGCAGTATTTT; CDR3 protein: CASSFVAWPTDTQYF
V gene: TRBV11-2; J gene: TRBJ2-1; D gene: NA; clone size: NA; CDR3 DNA: TGTGCCAGCAGCTCAGGGACTGGACACAATGAGCAGTTCTTC; CDR3 protein: CASSSGTGHNEQFF
V gene: TRBV4-2; J gene: TRBJ2-3; D gene: TRBD2; clone size: NA; CDR3 DNA: TGTGCCAGCAGCCAAGATTGGCCCGGGACTAGCGGGGGAATACTTAGCACAGATACGCAGTATTTT; CDR3 protein: CASSQDWPGTSGGILSTDTQYF
V gene: TRBV7-9; J gene: TRBJ1-1; D gene: NA; clone size: few; CDR3 DNA: TGTGCCAGCAGCTATCAACAGGGATCTGAAGCTTTCTTT; CDR3 protein: CASSYQQGSEAFF